The 5 T cell receptor beta chains given below trace back to one sample, sequenced in a study of patients and donors after allogeneic stem cell transplantation. From the RT-PCR reads, TCRdb called clonotypes with MiXCR, one entry per CDR3 protein. The sample contains 100,000 to 120,000 distinct CDR3 sequences, about a third of which appear only once. Sequenced input: blood, either unsorted or a sorted T cell fraction (not recorded which). These receptors all come from a human donor who was either an allogeneic HSCT recipient or a stem cell or donor lymphocyte infusion donor (not recorded which). It is not recorded whose cells these are; they may come from a transplant donor.

The V gene is TRBV6-6, the J gene TRBJ2-7; D is ambiguous. V dropped 2 bases and J dropped 3 bases, with 5 bases sitting between them. This CDR3 has 12 residues. Germline assignment: CDR1 MNHNY and CDR2 SVGAGI (reference sequence). CDR3 DNA: TGTGCCAGCAGTTACAACAGCTACGAGCAGTACTTC. Protein sequence: CASSYNSYEQYF.

This clonotype was observed a handful of times. This chain joins TRBV20-1 and TRBJ2-4, with D unresolved. This CDR3 is built from 13 residues. Germline CDR1 reads DFQATT; CDR2 reads SNEGSKA (reference sequence). The V gene lost 2 bases and the J gene lost 3 bases, with 8 bases spanning the gap. CDR3: CSARSDNKNIQYF. The CDR3 coding sequence is TGCAGTGCTAGAAGTGACAACAAAAACATTCAGTACTTC.

This clonotype has a handful of counts. The J gene is TRBJ1-2, the V gene TRBV5-4, with D maybe TRBD1 (5 bases). Germline CDR1 SGHNT, CDR2 YYREEE (reference sequence). The CDR3 spans 13 residues. V lost 0 bases and J 8 bases, leaving 11 bases between the germline ends. CDR3 DNA: TGTGCCAGCAGCTTGGGGCAGTGGGGCGGCTACACCTTC. Translation gives CASSLGQWGGYTF.

This clonotype showed up just a few times. The V and J genes are TRBV7-9 and TRBJ2-1, with D possibly being TRBD1 or TRBD2 (5 bases each). CDR1 SEHNR and CDR2 FQNEAQ come from the germline V gene (reference sequence). The V and J ends lost 5 bases and 4 bases respectively, with 18 bases between them. CDR3 length: 16 residues. The CDR3 loop reads CASSRGGWDGYNEQFF. In DNA form, the CDR3 reads TGTGCCAGCAGCCGCGGTGGGTGGGACGGATACAATGAGCAGTTCTTC.

The chain joins TRBV12-3 or TRBV12-4 to TRBJ2-1; 14 bases are shared with TRBD2. This CDR3 contains 17 residues. V dropped 6 bases and J dropped 10; count of bases not matched to a gene: 14. CDR3 nucleotides: TGTGCCAGCAGCTTAACCCTGGGACTAGCGGGAGTGCGGGAGCAGTTCTTC. Translating gives CASSLTLGLAGVREQFF.